This paragraph covers one T cell receptor beta chain sequence. Its antigen is unknown. This entry is derived from a study of T-cell memory formation after mild COVID-19. Study information: In these data, TCR clusters were largely donor specific. Overall study findings and caveats: Pre-infection memory showed some responding clones, and this suggested that cross-reactive memory joined.

The CDR3 extends over 15 amino acids. Germline lookup yields CDR1 LGHDT and CDR2 YNNKEL (reference sequence). V lost 9 bases and J lost 6; bases outside the gene matches: 10. The authors produced TCR alpha and TCR beta cDNA libraries with sample barcodes and UMIs by 5'RACE using constant-segment primers. MiXCR was run by TCRdb on the 5' RACE reads, yielding one entry per CDR3 protein. The sample has about 180,000 distinct CDR3 sequences, about 18% seen once. The TCR originated in a young man who had mild COVID-19 (a few samples of this study predate the infection). Cell type and time point are not known. This sequence joins TRBV3-1 and TRBJ2-1; 11 positions agree with TRBD2. Sequenced material: PBMCs or a T cell subset sorted from them (not recorded which). The CDR3 sequence: CASGRLAGGLNEQFF. The CDR3 DNA reads TGTGCCAGTGGCCGGCTAGCGGGGGGACTCAATGAGCAGTTCTTC.